This T cell receptor beta chain is drawn from a study of identical twins. The CDR3 has 19 residues. Unmatched junction bases numbered 17, after V lost 5 bases and J lost 1 base. Germline lookup yields CDR1 MNHEY and CDR2 SMNVEV (reference sequence). Only a few counts were recorded for this clonotype. TCRdb redid the calling of the 5' RACE reads with MiXCR, one entry per CDR3 protein. Of 640,000 or so distinct CDR3 sequences in the sample, over 5% were seen once. Material: naive T cells sorted from blood. The receptor was isolated from a man aged 18 to 29 in good health. J is TRBJ2-7 and V is TRBV27; 10 bases are a match to TRBD2. CDR3 region: CASSPNGLAGDIASYEQYF. In nucleotides, the CDR3 is TGTGCCAGCAGTCCTAACGGGCTAGCGGGAGATATTGCGTCCTACGAGCAGTACTTC.